This TCR beta chain was captured in a study of T cell repertoires in cytomegalovirus infection. Whole-study context: Shared public TCR beta signatures pointed to both CMV infection and a matching HLA type. Findings and limits, study-wide: Cumulative frequency of public TCR beta families picked out carriers of CMV plus the relevant HLA.

As concerns this clonotype: The antigen is unknown.

Via MiXCR, TCRdb re-called the reads, giving one row per CDR3 protein. This table has some 700,000 distinct CDR3 sequences, 33% appearing once. Unmatched junction bases numbered 7, after V lost 4 bases and J lost 4 bases. This CDR3 region has 15 residues. Germline-derived CDR1 and CDR2 are SGHTA and FQGNSA. The specimen was cultured PBMCs, collected from culture after CMV antigen stimulation. This clonotype was obtained from a human donor in good health (CMV status not recorded). Some clones in this sample may be carry-over from other donors' samples. The rearrangement joins TRBV7-2 to TRBJ2-7; 10 nucleotides line up with TRBD2. The CDR3 region is CASSSQAGGWYEQYF. The CDR3 coding sequence is TGTGCCAGCAGCTCTCAAGCGGGAGGGTGGTACGAGCAGTACTTC. The full variable domain, in which reference TRBV7-2 and TRBJ2-7 provide the parts outside the CDR3, is GAGVSQSPSNKVTEKGKDVELRCDPISGHTALYWYRQSLGQGLEFLIYFQGNSAPDKSGLPSDRFSAERTGGSVSTLTIQRTQQEDSAVYLCASSSQAGGWYEQYFGPGTRLTVT.